What follows are 11 T cell receptor beta chains derived from one specimen sequenced in a study of blood T cell repertoires in COVID-19. Data came from immunoSEQ multiplex PCR; TCRdb stores just in-frame clones and leaves some out. The sample shows hundreds of thousands of clones, approximately 86% of them seen only once. Sequencing was carried out using peripheral blood. The origin of the receptors is a woman aged 55-70 years who had recovered from COVID-19.

The chain recombines TRBV20-1 with TRBJ1-6; 10 bases align to TRBD1. This CDR3 has 11 residues. The germline V gene encodes CDR1 DFQATT and CDR2 SNEGSKA (reference sequence). After removal of 6 bases from V and 17 bases from J, the junction contained 7 bases not matched to a gene. For the CDR3, the DNA is TGCAGTGCCTTGGTTGGGACAGGGGTCCACTTT. This encodes CSALVGTGVHF.

V usage is TRBV4-3 and J usage is TRBJ1-2; the D gene is possibly TRBD1 (5 bases). This CDR3 spans 17 amino acids. The germline V and J ends were trimmed by 0 bases and 8 bases, with 22 bases remaining between them. The germline V gene has CDR1 LGHNA and CDR2 YSLEER. The CDR3 bases are TGCGCCAGCAGCCAAGATTATTTTGGGACTACAGGTTCAGGCTACACCTTC. Translated, it gives CASSQDYFGTTGSGYTF.

The chain joins TRBV3-1 (or the pseudogene TRBV3-2) to TRBJ2-1; TRBD2 is a possible D gene (6 bases). Germline CDR1 and CDR2: LGHDT and YNNKEL (reference sequence). The length of the CDR3 is 13 residues. Trimming stripped 3 bases from V and 8 bases from J, with 11 bases between. CDR3 region: CASSQAPGDEQFF. As DNA, the CDR3 is TGTGCCAGCAGCCAGGCCCCGGGGGATGAGCAGTTCTTC.

This rearrangement joins TRBV12-3 or TRBV12-4 to TRBJ1-1; no firm D call. Trimming left V 5 bases short and J 3 bases short, with 10 bases between. This CDR3 contains 13 residues. CDR3 nucleotide sequence: TGTGCCAGCAGTGCTAGTAGGTACACTGAAGCTTTCTTT. It translates to CASSASRYTEAFF.

V gene TRBV7-2 combines with J gene TRBJ2-5; 12 positions match TRBD2. Germline lookup yields CDR1 SGHTA and CDR2 FQGNSA. Trimming took 4 bases from V and 0 from J; bases not matched to a gene: 3. There are 16 residues in the CDR3. The chain's CDR3 is CASSSTSGGYQETQYF. In nucleotides, the CDR3 is TGTGCCAGCAGCTCCACTAGCGGGGGGTACCAAGAGACCCAGTACTTC.

The gene calls are TRBV3-1 (or the pseudogene TRBV3-2) and TRBJ2-7, with D unclear. Trimming took off 1 base at V and 5 bases at J, with 3 bases between the two ends. Germline V gene sequence: CDR1 LGHDT, CDR2 YNNKEL (reference sequence). The CDR3 consists of 11 residues. CDR3 coding DNA: TGTGCCAGCAGCCAAGTTAACGAGCAGTACTTC. As protein: CASSQVNEQYF.

The CDR3 DNA follows: TGCGCCAGCAGCCAGAGACAGGGAACGATCCCCTACGAGCAGTACTTC. Translation gives CASSQRQGTIPYEQYF. The J gene is TRBJ2-7, the V gene TRBV5-1; 7 bases agree with TRBD1. The CDR3 consists of 16 residues. The V and J ends lost 4 bases and 2 bases, in that order; junction bases with no gene match: 12. Germline assignment: CDR1 SGHRS and CDR2 YFSETQ.

The gene calls are TRBV5-1 and TRBJ1-4; D might be TRBD1 (6 bases). Germline values: CDR1 SGHRS, CDR2 YFSETQ. The CDR3 is 15 amino acids. V lost 0 bases to trimming and J lost 5 bases, with 11 bases between them. The CDR3 bases are TGCGCCAGCAGCTTGGACGGCAGGGGAAATGAAAAACTGTTTTTT. This codes for CASSLDGRGNEKLFF.

The chain carries TRBV4-2 and TRBJ2-2; TRBD1 agrees at 7 bases. The CDR3 is 16 residues long. The V and J ends lost 8 bases and 5 bases, in that order; junction bases with no gene match: 14. Per germline, CDR1 LGHNA and CDR2 YNFKEQ. CDR3 coding DNA: TGTGCCAGCCGTAGTTACAGGGGTGGAAAAACCGGGGAGCTGTTTTTT. Its translation: CASRSYRGGKTGELFF.

The table lists this clone with a few counts. The chain recombines TRBV6-1 with TRBJ2-1; D remains ambiguous. With 1 base removed from V and 4 bases from J, the gap between germline ends came to 5 bases. This CDR3 has 13 residues. CDR1 and CDR2 from the germline V gene are MNHNS and SASEGT. CDR3 amino acids: CASSEGPYNEQFF. The CDR3 DNA follows: TGTGCCAGCAGTGAAGGTCCATACAATGAGCAGTTCTTC.

This chain uses TRBV10-3 with TRBJ2-6, with TRBD1 matching 7 bases. After removal of 6 bases from V and 2 bases from J, the junction contained 7 bases not matched to a gene. The length of the CDR3 is 16 residues. Germline CDR1 reads ENHRY; CDR2 reads SYGVKD. Here the CDR3 reads CAIRPSTGTGANVLTF. CDR3 nucleotide sequence: TGTGCCATCAGACCCTCGACAGGGACTGGGGCCAACGTCCTGACTTTC.